The 13 T cell receptor beta chains reported below all come from one sample, sequenced in a study of cytomegalovirus exposure and HLA in healthy donors (dated by TCRdb to about 2017). Library creation used the immunoSEQ multiplex PCR assay. What TCRdb holds here is the immuneACCESS table cut down to in-frame rearrangements. Part of the clones is not present; checked against another copy, under half of the missing clones reflect an unresolved V gene, and the others are unexplained. Present in this sample are some 50,000 clones, approximately 93% of which were seen just once. Around 8% of the sample is in the top ten clones. Sequencing was done on a sample of PBMCs. The origin of the receptors is a woman aged 18 to 35 in good health and CMV-seropositive.

The chain recombines TRBV28 with TRBJ2-7, with a tentative D call TRBD2 (5 bases). V was clipped by 8 bases and J by 4 bases, with 9 bases between them. The CDR3 has 11 amino acids. CDR1 and CDR2 from the germline V gene are MDHEN and SYDVKM. CDR3 loop: CASGGGYEQYF. The CDR3 DNA reads as TGTGCCAGCGGAGGCGGATACGAGCAGTACTTC.

This clone was counted once. J is TRBJ1-1 and V is TRBV19, with 8 positions matching TRBD1. V shed 4 bases, J shed 3 bases, and the junction held 4 bases outside the gene matches. The germline V gene has CDR1 LNHDA and CDR2 SQIVND (reference sequence). The CDR3 runs 14 residues. In nucleotides, the CDR3 is TGTGCCAGTAGTAGGTCAGGGGGCGACACTGAAGCTTTCTTT. It is translated as CASSRSGGDTEAFF.

The chain links TRBV2 to TRBJ2-7; unclear D gene. The V gene lost 2 bases and the J gene lost 0 bases, with 5 bases spanning the gap. The germline V gene has CDR1 SNHLY and CDR2 FYNNEI. This CDR3 contains 13 residues. The CDR3 loop reads CASSEPFSYEQYF. The CDR3 DNA follows: TGTGCCAGCAGTGAACCGTTCTCCTACGAGCAGTACTTC.

The V call is TRBV7-3, the J call TRBJ2-7, with D unresolved. The CDR3 contains 14 residues. V dropped 5 bases and J dropped 0 bases, with 11 bases sitting between them. The germline V gene encodes CDR1 SGHTA and CDR2 FQGTGA. CDR3 sequence (DNA): TGTGCCAGCAGCCTTTACGGCGGCTCCTACGAGCAGTACTTC. Translated, it gives CASSLYGGSYEQYF. The complete variable domain, with remaining parts taken from reference TRBV7-3 and TRBJ2-7, reads GAGVSQTPSNKVTEKGKYVELRCDPISGHTALYWYRQSLGQGPEFLIYFQGTGAADDSGLPNDRFFAVRPEGSVSTLKIQRTERGDSAVYLCASSLYGGSYEQYFGPGTRLTVT.

This sequence joins TRBV19 and TRBJ1-3; D is possibly TRBD1 (6 bases). Trimming cost V 3 bases and J 0 bases, with 24 bases left between them. This CDR3 is 20 amino acids long. The V gene's germline CDR1 is LNHDA and CDR2 SQIVND (reference sequence). The CDR3 loop is CASSIEFAIRQESSGNTIYF. The CDR3 region has the DNA TGTGCCAGTAGTATTGAGTTTGCAATCCGACAGGAGAGCTCTGGAAACACCATATATTTT.

V usage is TRBV27 and J usage is TRBJ2-2; no firm D call. V shed 2 bases and J shed 7 bases, with 11 bases lying between them. CDR3 length: 14 amino acids. The germline CDR1 and CDR2 sequences are MNHEY and SMNVEV (reference sequence). The CDR3 loop reads CASSLPVRGGELFF. The CDR3 coding sequence is TGTGCCAGCAGTTTACCGGTACGAGGCGGGGAGCTGTTTTTT.

This chain joins TRBV30 and TRBJ2-3; 9 bases align to TRBD2. The CDR3 length is 16 residues. V dropped 3 bases and J dropped 2; count of bases not matched to a gene: 9. Looked up from germline, CDR1 is GTSNPN and CDR2 is SVGIG (reference sequence). CDR3: CAWRPSGRSPTDTQYF. As DNA, the CDR3 is TGTGCCTGGAGACCGAGCGGGAGGAGCCCCACAGATACGCAGTATTTT.

The chain has TRBV6-1 and TRBJ2-1; 14 bases map to TRBD2. The germline V gene encodes CDR1 MNHNS and CDR2 SASEGT. With V trimmed by 1 base and J by 6 bases, 5 bases remained unmatched. The CDR3 extends over 17 amino acids. For the CDR3, the DNA is TGTGCCAGCAGTGAAGGACTAGCGGGAGGGCCCGCCAATGAGCAGTTCTTC. Protein product: CASSEGLAGGPANEQFF.

CDR3 in amino acids: CASSDGRGGGTDTQYF. In DNA, the CDR3 is TGTGCCAGCAGTGATGGTAGGGGGGGAGGCACAGATACGCAGTATTTT. V gene TRBV6-4 combines with J gene TRBJ2-3; tentative D call: TRBD2 (7 bases). The V gene lost 3 bases and the J gene lost 1 base, with 14 bases spanning the gap. The CDR3 is made up of 16 amino acids. The V gene's germline CDR1 is MRHNA and CDR2 SNTAGT.

The chain has TRBV28 and TRBJ1-1; a weak D match, TRBD1 (5 bases). The germline V gene has CDR1 MDHEN and CDR2 SYDVKM. The germline V and J ends were trimmed by 2 bases and 5 bases, with 6 bases remaining between them. The CDR3 is 12 residues long. CDR3 sequence: CASSLRGTEAFF. DNA for the CDR3: TGTGCCAGCAGTTTAAGGGGAACTGAAGCTTTCTTT. Full variable domain (missing parts from reference TRBV28 and TRBJ1-1): DVKVTQSSRYLVKRTGEKVFLECVQDMDHENMFWYRQDPGLGLRLIYFSYDVKMKEKGDIPEGYSVSREKKERFSLILESASTNQTSMYLCASSLRGTEAFFGQGTRLTVV.

The chain carries TRBV2 and TRBJ1-5; TRBD1 agrees at 10 bases. Germline V lookup: CDR1 SNHLY, CDR2 FYNNEI. After removal of 0 bases from V and 6 bases from J, the junction contained 5 bases not matched to a gene. This CDR3 comprises 16 residues. For the CDR3, the DNA is TGTGCCAGCAGTGAAGCCGGGGGACAGGGGAGTCAGCCCCAGCATTTT. Its translation is CASSEAGGQGSQPQHF.

This rearrangement joins TRBV11-3 to TRBJ1-1, with a possible D match to TRBD1 (5 bases). The CDR3 totals 15 residues. Germline V gene sequence: CDR1 SGHNT, CDR2 YENEEA. Trimming pared 2 bases from V and 3 bases from J, leaving 13 bases between. The CDR3 loop reads CASSLSSTGDTEAFF. CDR3 DNA sequence: TGTGCCAGCAGCTTATCATCAACGGGGGACACTGAAGCTTTCTTT.

J is TRBJ2-7 and V is TRBV10-3; 14 bases match TRBD2. V shed 6 bases and J 3 bases; nucleotides not matched to a gene: 7. Germline V gene lookup returns CDR1 ENHRY and CDR2 SYGVKD. The CDR3 loop spans 16 amino acids. The CDR3 DNA reads TGTGCCATCAGGGGGACTAGCGGGAGTGGAAGCTACGAGCAGTACTTC. Its translation is CAIRGTSGSGSYEQYF.